The clone carrying this T cell receptor (beta chain) was seen more than once but under ten times. The CDR3 has 15 residues. Unmatched junction bases numbered 4, after V lost 5 bases and J lost 6 bases. From germline, CDR1 is MNHEY and CDR2 SMNVEV (reference sequence). The data were obtained in a study of T-cell reconstitution after alpha-beta-depleted transplantation in children. Preparing the TCRbeta library involved the use of unique molecular identifiers. TCRdb analysed the PCR reads with MiXCR anew, one entry per CDR3 protein. This table holds some 300,000 distinct CDR3 sequences, approximately 10% found once.

The chain uses TRBV27 and TRBJ2-2; TRBD1 matches at 12 bases. Sample: PBMCs from the stem cell graft donor, taken from the stem cell graft. The receptor comes from a human donor who donated a stem cell graft to a child with acute lymphoblastic leukemia. CDR3 residues: CASSAGTGGSGELFF. CDR3 in DNA: TGTGCCAGCAGTGCCGGGACAGGGGGCTCCGGGGAGCTGTTTTTT.